This T cell receptor beta chain stems from a study of T cell repertoires in cytomegalovirus infection. About the study: Public TCR beta signatures indicated both CMV infection and matching HLA type.

MiXCR, run by TCRdb on the reads, gives a single entry per CDR3 protein. The sample lists hundreds of thousands of distinct CDR3 sequences, approximately 30% occurring once. Study results and limitations: Adding up the frequency of public TCR beta families identified people who carried CMV plus the relevant HLA. Predominance within the ex vivo response was attributable to HLA-C-restricted CMV-specific TCR beta clonotypes.

The V and J ends lost 1 base and 2 bases, in that order; junction bases with no gene match: 8. Germline CDR1 and CDR2: SEHNR and FQNEAQ (reference sequence). CDR3 size: 17 residues. Only a few counts were recorded for this clonotype. Its antigen is undetermined. The chain recombines TRBV7-9 with TRBJ2-1; 7 nucleotides align to TRBD2. The receptor was isolated from a human donor in good health (CMV status not recorded). Some clones in this sample may be carry-over from other donors' samples. Source: cultured CD8+ T cells from PBMCs, taken from culture after CMV antigen stimulation. In nucleotides, the CDR3 is TGTGCCAGCAGCTTAGTTGCGGGAGCACCCACCTACAATGAGCAGTTCTTC. Amino acids: CASSLVAGAPTYNEQFF.